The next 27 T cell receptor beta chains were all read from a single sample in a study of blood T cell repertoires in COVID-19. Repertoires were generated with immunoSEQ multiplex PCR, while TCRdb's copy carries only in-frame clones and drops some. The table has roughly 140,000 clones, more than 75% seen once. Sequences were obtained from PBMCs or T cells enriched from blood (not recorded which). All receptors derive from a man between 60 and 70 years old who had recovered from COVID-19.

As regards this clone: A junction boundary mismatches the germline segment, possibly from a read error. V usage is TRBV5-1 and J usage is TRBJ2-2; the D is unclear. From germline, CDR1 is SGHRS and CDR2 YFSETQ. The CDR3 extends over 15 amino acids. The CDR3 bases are TGCGCCAGCAGCTTGATGGCCCAGAACAGCGGGGAGCTGTTTTTT. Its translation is CASSLMAQNSGELFF. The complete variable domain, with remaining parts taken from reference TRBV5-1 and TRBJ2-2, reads KAGVTQTPRYLIKTRGQQVTLSCSPISGHRSVSWYQQTPGQGLQFLFEYFSETQRNKGNFPGRFSGRQFSNSRSEMNVSTLELGDSALYLCASSLMAQNSGELFFGEGSRLTVL.

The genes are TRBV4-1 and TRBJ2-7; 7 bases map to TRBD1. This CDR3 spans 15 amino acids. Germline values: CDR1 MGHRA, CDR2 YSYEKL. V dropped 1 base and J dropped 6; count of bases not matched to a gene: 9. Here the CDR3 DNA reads TGCGCCAGCAGCCAAGCCTCCGTCAGGGGGTCCGAGCAGTACTTC. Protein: CASSQASVRGSEQYF.

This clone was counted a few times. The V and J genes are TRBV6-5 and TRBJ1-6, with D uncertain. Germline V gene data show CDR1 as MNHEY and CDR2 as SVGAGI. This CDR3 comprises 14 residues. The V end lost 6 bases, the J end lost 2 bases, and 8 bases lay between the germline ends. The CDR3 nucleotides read TGTGCCAGCAGGGCCGGGACCTATAATTCACCCCTCCACTTT. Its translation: CASRAGTYNSPLHF.

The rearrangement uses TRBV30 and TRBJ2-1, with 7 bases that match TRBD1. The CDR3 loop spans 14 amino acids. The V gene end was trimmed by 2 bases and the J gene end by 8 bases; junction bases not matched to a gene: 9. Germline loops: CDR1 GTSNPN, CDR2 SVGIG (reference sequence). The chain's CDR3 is CAWSIGQALDEQFF. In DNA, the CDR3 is TGTGCCTGGAGTATTGGACAGGCCTTGGATGAGCAGTTCTTC.

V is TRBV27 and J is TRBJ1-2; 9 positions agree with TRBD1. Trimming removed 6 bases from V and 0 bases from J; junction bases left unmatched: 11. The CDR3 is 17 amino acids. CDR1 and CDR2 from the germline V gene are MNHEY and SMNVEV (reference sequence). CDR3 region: CASSSSLWTGANYGYTF. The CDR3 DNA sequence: TGTGCCAGCAGCTCCAGCTTATGGACAGGGGCTAACTATGGCTACACCTTC.

In DNA, the CDR3 is TGTGCCAGCAGCCAAGATTCATATGGCTACACCTTC. Amino acids: CASSQDSYGYTF. The chain recombines TRBV3-1 (or the pseudogene TRBV3-2) with TRBJ1-2; D not certain. V was clipped by 0 bases and J by 5 bases, with 4 bases between them. CDR3 length: 12 amino acids. Germline CDR1 is LGHDT and CDR2 is YNNKEL (reference sequence).

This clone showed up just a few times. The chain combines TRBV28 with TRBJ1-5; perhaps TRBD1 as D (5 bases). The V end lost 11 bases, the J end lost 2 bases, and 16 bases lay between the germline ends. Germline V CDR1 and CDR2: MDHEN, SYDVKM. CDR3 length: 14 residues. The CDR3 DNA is TGTGCCGACTCCCCCGGGGGGGGCAATCAGCCCCAGCATTTT. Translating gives CADSPGGGNQPQHF.

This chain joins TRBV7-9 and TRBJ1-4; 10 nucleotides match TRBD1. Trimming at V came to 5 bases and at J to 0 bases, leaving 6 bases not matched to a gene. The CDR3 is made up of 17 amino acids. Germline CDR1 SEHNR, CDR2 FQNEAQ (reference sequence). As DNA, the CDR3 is TGTGCCAGCAGCCCGGACAGGGGGACCGCAACTAATGAAAAACTGTTTTTT. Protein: CASSPDRGTATNEKLFF.

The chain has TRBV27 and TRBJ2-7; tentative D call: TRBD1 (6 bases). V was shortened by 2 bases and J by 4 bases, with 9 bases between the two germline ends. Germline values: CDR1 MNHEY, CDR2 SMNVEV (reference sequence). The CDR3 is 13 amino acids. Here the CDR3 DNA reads TGTGCCAGCAGTTTACTACAGGGTTACGAGCAGTACTTC. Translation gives CASSLLQGYEQYF.

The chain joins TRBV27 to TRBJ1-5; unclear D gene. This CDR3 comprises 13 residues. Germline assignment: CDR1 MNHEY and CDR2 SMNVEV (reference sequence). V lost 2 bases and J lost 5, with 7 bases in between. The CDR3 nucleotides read TGTGCCAGCAGTTTAGGGAGGGATCAGCCCCAGCATTTT. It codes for CASSLGRDQPQHF.

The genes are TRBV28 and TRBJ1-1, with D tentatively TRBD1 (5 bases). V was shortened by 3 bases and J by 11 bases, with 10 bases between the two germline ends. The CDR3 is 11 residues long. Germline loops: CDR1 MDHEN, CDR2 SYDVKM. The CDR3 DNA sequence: TGTGCCAGCAGTTTGGACAATAGGGCTTTCTTT. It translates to CASSLDNRAFF.

This CDR3 is CASSKLAGETGELFF. As DNA, the CDR3 is TGTGCCAGTAGTAAGCTAGCGGGAGAAACCGGGGAGCTGTTTTTT. The V and J genes are TRBV19 and TRBJ2-2; 10 bases are a match to TRBD2. J was trimmed by 5 bases and V by 4 bases; bases with no gene match: 4. The CDR3 loop spans 15 amino acids. Germline values: CDR1 LNHDA, CDR2 SQIVND (reference sequence). The whole variable domain, filled in from reference TRBV19 and TRBJ2-2, reads DGGITQSPKYLFRKEGQNVTLSCEQNLNHDAMYWYRQDPGQGLRLIYYSQIVNDFQKGDIAEGYSVSREKKESFPLTVTSAQKNPTAFYLCASSKLAGETGELFFGEGSRLTVL.

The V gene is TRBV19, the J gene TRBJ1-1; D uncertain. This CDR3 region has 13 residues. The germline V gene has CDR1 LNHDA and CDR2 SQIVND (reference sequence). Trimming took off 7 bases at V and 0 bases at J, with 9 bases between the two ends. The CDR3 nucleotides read TGTGCCAGTAAGCCCCGGGTGAACACTGAAGCTTTCTTT. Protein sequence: CASKPRVNTEAFF.

In nucleotides, the CDR3 is TGTGCCAGCAGAAGAGCGGGAGTGGTAAGCGAGCAGTACTTC. This sequence encodes CASRRAGVVSEQYF. The V call is TRBV6-5, the J call TRBJ2-7, with 8 bases that match TRBD2. The CDR3 is made up of 14 amino acids. Germline V CDR1 and CDR2: MNHEY, SVGAGI. J gave up 6 bases and V 6 bases, and 10 bases lay outside the gene matches.

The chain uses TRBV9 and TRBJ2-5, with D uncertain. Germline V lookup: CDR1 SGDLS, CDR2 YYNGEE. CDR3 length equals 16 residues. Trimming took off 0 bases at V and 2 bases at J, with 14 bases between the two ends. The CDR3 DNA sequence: TGTGCCAGCAGCGTAGGCCTCCTTCCTAATCAAGAGACCCAGTACTTC. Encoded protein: CASSVGLLPNQETQYF. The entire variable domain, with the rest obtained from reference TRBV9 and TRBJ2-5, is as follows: DSGVTQTPKHLITATGQRVTLRCSPRSGDLSVYWYQQSLDQGLQFLIQYYNGEERAKGNILERFSAQQFPDLHSELNLSSLELGDSALYFCASSVGLLPNQETQYFGPGTRLLVL.

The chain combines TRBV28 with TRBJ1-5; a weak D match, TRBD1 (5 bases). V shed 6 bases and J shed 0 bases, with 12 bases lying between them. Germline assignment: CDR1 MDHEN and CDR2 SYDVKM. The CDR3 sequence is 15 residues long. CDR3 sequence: CASSPGGDSNQPQHF. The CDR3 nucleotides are TGTGCCAGCAGCCCCGGAGGGGATAGCAATCAGCCCCAGCATTTT.

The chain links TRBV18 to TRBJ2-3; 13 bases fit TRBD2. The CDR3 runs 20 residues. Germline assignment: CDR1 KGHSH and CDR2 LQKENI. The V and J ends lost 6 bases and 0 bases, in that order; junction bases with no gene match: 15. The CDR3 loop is CASSHRATSGGVSSTDTQYF. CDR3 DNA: TGTGCCAGCTCCCACCGGGCAACTAGCGGGGGGGTCAGCAGCACAGATACGCAGTATTTT.

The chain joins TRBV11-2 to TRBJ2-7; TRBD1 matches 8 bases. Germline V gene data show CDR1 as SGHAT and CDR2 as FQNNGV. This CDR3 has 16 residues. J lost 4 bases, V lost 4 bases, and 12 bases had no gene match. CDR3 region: CASSSGWGQVSYEQYF. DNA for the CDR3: TGTGCCAGCAGCTCCGGTTGGGGACAGGTTTCTTACGAGCAGTACTTC.

The CDR3 protein is CASAKNGNTEAFF. The CDR3 DNA reads as TGTGCCTCCGCGAAGAACGGGAACACTGAAGCTTTCTTT. The genes are TRBV2 and TRBJ1-1; D not certain. The CDR3 is 13 residues long. Germline V gene data show CDR1 as SNHLY and CDR2 as FYNNEI. V was trimmed by 11 bases and J by 1 base, leaving 14 bases between them.

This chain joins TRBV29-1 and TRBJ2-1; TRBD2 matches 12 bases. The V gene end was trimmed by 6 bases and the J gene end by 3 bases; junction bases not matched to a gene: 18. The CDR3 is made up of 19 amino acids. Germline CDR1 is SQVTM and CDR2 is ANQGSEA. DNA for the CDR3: TGCAGCGTCCGACTACTAGCGGGGGGCCCACTTTCTGGCTACAATGAGCAGTTCTTC. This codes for CSVRLLAGGPLSGYNEQFF.

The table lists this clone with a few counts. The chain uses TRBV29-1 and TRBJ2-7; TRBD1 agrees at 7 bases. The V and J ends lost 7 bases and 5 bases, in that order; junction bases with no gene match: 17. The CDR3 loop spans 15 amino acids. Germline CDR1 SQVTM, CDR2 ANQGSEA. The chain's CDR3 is CSAHFPGQNQNEQYF. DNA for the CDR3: TGCAGCGCACATTTCCCGGGACAGAATCAGAACGAGCAGTACTTC.

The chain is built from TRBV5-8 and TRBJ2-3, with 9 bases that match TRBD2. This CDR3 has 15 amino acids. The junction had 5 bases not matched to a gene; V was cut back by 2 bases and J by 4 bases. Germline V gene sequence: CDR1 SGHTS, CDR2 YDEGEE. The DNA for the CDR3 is TGTGCCAGCAGCTTACTAGCGGGCGGCCCAGATACGCAGTATTTT. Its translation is CASSLLAGGPDTQYF.

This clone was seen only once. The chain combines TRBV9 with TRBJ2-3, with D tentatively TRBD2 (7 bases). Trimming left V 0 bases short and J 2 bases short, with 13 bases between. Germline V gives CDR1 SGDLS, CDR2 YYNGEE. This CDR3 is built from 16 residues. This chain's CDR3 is CASSVEAGHLTDTQYF. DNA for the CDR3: TGTGCCAGCAGCGTAGAAGCGGGACACCTCACAGATACGCAGTATTTT. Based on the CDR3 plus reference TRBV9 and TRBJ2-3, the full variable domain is DSGVTQTPKHLITATGQRVTLRCSPRSGDLSVYWYQQSLDQGLQFLIQYYNGEERAKGNILERFSAQQFPDLHSELNLSSLELGDSALYFCASSVEAGHLTDTQYFGPGTRLTVL.

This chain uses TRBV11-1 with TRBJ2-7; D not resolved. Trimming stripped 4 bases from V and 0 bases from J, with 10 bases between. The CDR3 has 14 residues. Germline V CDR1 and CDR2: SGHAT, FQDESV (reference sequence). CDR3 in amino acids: CASSSERLSYEQYF. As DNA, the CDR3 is TGTGCCAGCAGCTCCGAGCGTCTCTCCTACGAGCAGTACTTC.

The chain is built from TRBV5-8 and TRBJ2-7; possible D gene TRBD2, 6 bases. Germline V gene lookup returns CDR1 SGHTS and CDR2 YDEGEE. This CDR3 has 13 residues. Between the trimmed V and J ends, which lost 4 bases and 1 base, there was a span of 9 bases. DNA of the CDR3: TGTGCCAGCAGCCGCGGGATTTCCTACGAGCAGTACTTC. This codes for CASSRGISYEQYF.

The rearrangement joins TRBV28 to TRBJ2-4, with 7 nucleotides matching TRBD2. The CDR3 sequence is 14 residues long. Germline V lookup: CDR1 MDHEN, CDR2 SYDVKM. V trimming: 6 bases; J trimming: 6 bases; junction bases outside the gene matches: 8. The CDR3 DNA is TGTGCCAGCAGGGGTACGGCTAGCGGAAACATTCAGTACTTC. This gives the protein CASRGTASGNIQYF.

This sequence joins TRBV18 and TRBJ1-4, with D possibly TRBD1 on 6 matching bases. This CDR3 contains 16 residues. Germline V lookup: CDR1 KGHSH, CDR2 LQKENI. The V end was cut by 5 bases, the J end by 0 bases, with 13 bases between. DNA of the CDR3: TGTGCCAGCTCATCCAGGACAGTTACAACTAATGAAAAACTGTTTTTT. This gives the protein CASSSRTVTTNEKLFF.